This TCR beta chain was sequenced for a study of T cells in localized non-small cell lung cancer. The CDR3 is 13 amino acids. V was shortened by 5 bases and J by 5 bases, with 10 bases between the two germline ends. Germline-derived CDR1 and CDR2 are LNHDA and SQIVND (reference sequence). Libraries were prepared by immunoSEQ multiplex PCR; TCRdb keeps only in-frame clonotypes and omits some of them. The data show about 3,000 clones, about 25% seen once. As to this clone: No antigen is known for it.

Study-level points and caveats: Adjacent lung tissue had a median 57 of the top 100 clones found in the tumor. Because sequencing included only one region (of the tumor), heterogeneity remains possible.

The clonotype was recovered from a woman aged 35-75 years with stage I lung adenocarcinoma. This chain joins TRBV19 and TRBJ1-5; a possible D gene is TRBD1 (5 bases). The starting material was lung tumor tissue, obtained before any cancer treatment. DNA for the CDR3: TGTGCCAGTAGTGAGGGCAGGGATCAGCCCCAGCATTTT. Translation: CASSEGRDQPQHF.